This is a list of T cell receptor beta chains from one sample in a study of graft-versus-host responses after intestinal transplantation. The antigens of these receptors remain unknown. Libraries were prepared by immunoSEQ multiplex PCR; TCRdb keeps only in-frame clonotypes and omits some of them. The sample holds tens of thousands of clones; about nine tenths are singletons and the top ten take less than 0.12%. The input for sequencing was unstimulated CD4+ T cells sorted from spleen or lymph node cells, taken before intestinal transplant. Every receptor here comes from a human donor who received an intestinal transplant. Each CDR3 is given with its conserved first and last residue. Fields, in order: V gene, D gene, CDR3 protein. A D gene is named only where the DNA matches it firmly.

v_gene: TRBV2
d_gene: TRBD1
CDR3aa: CASSGDSPSGANVLTF

v_gene: TRBV7-6
d_gene: TRBD1
CDR3aa: CASSLRTGEGDYGYTF

v_gene: TRBV2
d_gene: TRBD1
CDR3aa: CASSRTGGYEQYF

v_gene: TRBV2
d_gene: NA
CDR3aa: CASSDPGETQYF

v_gene: TRBV19
d_gene: NA
CDR3aa: CASGGGYTF

v_gene: TRBV11-2
d_gene: NA
CDR3aa: CASSQDSSYNEQFF

v_gene: TRBV5-1
d_gene: TRBD2
CDR3aa: CASSLELSGGAYNEQFF

v_gene: TRBV11-2
d_gene: NA
CDR3aa: CASTQGGGNEQFF

v_gene: TRBV19
d_gene: TRBD1
CDR3aa: CASSPPGQGGNQPQHF

v_gene: TRBV6-1
d_gene: NA
CDR3aa: CASAEDWGNTIYF

v_gene: TRBV10-3
d_gene: TRBD2
CDR3aa: CASTEGLAAYEQYF

v_gene: TRBV19
d_gene: TRBD2
CDR3aa: CASGRGDTDTQYF

v_gene: TRBV6-6
d_gene: TRBD1
CDR3aa: CASSTTGTGSYGQYF

v_gene: TRBV29-1
d_gene: NA
CDR3aa: CSVGQGLDTGELFF

v_gene: TRBV15
d_gene: TRBD2
CDR3aa: CATSRGLAGAPFAPDTQYF

v_gene: TRBV10-2
d_gene: NA
CDR3aa: CASSPGMRNEQFF

v_gene: TRBV2
d_gene: NA
CDR3aa: CASSPDTEYEQYF

v_gene: TRBV2
d_gene: NA
CDR3aa: CASSEISYNSPLHF

v_gene: TRBV29-1
d_gene: TRBD1
CDR3aa: CSVARTGPNTEAFF

v_gene: TRBV5-8
d_gene: NA
CDR3aa: CASSWAPNTEAFF

v_gene: TRBV11-2
d_gene: TRBD1
CDR3aa: CASSRQGNSPLHF

v_gene: TRBV2
d_gene: TRBD1
CDR3aa: CASRDRQGAEAFF

v_gene: TRBV13
d_gene: TRBD1
CDR3aa: CASSPLGTGGETQYF

v_gene: TRBV6-5
d_gene: TRBD1
CDR3aa: CASSYSGQVTYEQYF

v_gene: TRBV21-1
d_gene: NA
CDR3aa: CASSKYGRGAPNGEQFF

v_gene: TRBV19
d_gene: NA
CDR3aa: CASSIVGADNKPQHF

v_gene: TRBV6-5
d_gene: NA
CDR3aa: CASSFRRGGNTIYF

v_gene: TRBV19
d_gene: NA
CDR3aa: CASSIQGGYGEQFF

v_gene: TRBV11-2
d_gene: NA
CDR3aa: CASSFAGLPETQYF

v_gene: TRBV27
d_gene: TRBD2
CDR3aa: CASSRRAGVNIQYF

v_gene: TRBV6-5
d_gene: NA
CDR3aa: CASSYRGGWYGYTF

v_gene: TRBV14
d_gene: NA
CDR3aa: CASSQGGTTYGYTF

v_gene: TRBV7-2
d_gene: NA
CDR3aa: CASSFLIGGGEQFF

v_gene: TRBV18
d_gene: TRBD1
CDR3aa: CASSPVPGQGPYNYGYTF

v_gene: TRBV11-3
d_gene: TRBD2
CDR3aa: CASSLDRAGGHNEQFF

v_gene: TRBV7-8
d_gene: NA
CDR3aa: CASSFGGEGEKLFF

v_gene: TRBV14
d_gene: TRBD1
CDR3aa: CASSYQGDTEAFF

v_gene: TRBV2
d_gene: TRBD1
CDR3aa: CASSVTGVGTEAFF

v_gene: TRBV9
d_gene: TRBD2
CDR3aa: CASRSSGGTGELFF

v_gene: TRBV7-2
d_gene: NA
CDR3aa: CASSPPSYEQYF

v_gene: TRBV2
d_gene: NA
CDR3aa: CASSATETGELFF

v_gene: TRBV19
d_gene: TRBD1
CDR3aa: CASSRDTGVEVDEQFF

v_gene: TRBV5-6
d_gene: TRBD1
CDR3aa: CASSPRTGRTRSYNEQFF

v_gene: TRBV11-2
d_gene: TRBD1
CDR3aa: CASSKDRGHSGNTIYF

v_gene: TRBV11-3
d_gene: NA
CDR3aa: CASSLAGQDTIYF

v_gene: TRBV4-1
d_gene: NA
CDR3aa: CASSQGSVSGGVSYEQYF

v_gene: TRBV19
d_gene: NA
CDR3aa: CASSSFTGGGNQPQHF

v_gene: TRBV5-1
d_gene: TRBD2
CDR3aa: CASSPGGAESGANVLTF

v_gene: TRBV5-8
d_gene: NA
CDR3aa: CASSPRQASYNSPLHF